The T cell receptor (beta chain) under discussion was sequenced for a study of identical twins. The CDR3 extends over 16 amino acids. V shed 6 bases and J shed 1 base, with 15 bases lying between them. Germline values: CDR1 LNHDA, CDR2 SQIVND (reference sequence). TCRdb reanalysed the 5' RACE reads using MiXCR and keeps one entry per CDR3 protein. The sample holds about 530,000 distinct CDR3 sequences, about a fifth seen once. In addition, the sample was reused for a study of yellow fever vaccine responses in identical twins.

This rearrangement joins TRBV19 to TRBJ2-2; no clear D. The receptor was isolated from a woman aged 18-29 years in good health. Sequencing was performed on CD4+ T cells sorted from blood. The CDR3 bases are TGTGCCAGTAGACCAGGCGCAACCTGGAACACCGGGGAGCTGTTTTTT. Its translation is CASRPGATWNTGELFF.